This T cell receptor (beta chain) was profiled in a study of CD8 T cells in Susac syndrome. CD8+ and CD4+ T cells from blood underwent TCR beta sequencing, which was carried out in a high-throughput format. On this clonotype: Germline is not matched at one junction end, which may reflect a read error.

RNA, at about 0.45 to 1 ug, was reverse transcribed with random hexamers. TCRdb ran MiXCR on the immunoSEQ multiplex PCR reads and lists one entry per CDR3 protein. The sample has 84,000 or so distinct CDR3 sequences; around 96% are singletons. Germline V gene data show CDR1 as MDHEN and CDR2 as SYDVKM. The CDR3 length is 13 residues. V usage is TRBV28 and J usage is TRBJ2-7; 7 bases fit TRBD2. The clonotype comes from a human donor with Susac syndrome. The sample taken for sequencing was CD8+ T cells from PBMCs. The CDR3 DNA reads as TGTGCCAGCAGTTTCCCTCGACTAGCCGCATTCGACTTC. Its translation is CASSFPRLAAFDF.